This T cell receptor (beta chain) was sequenced in a study of blood T cell repertoires in COVID-19. Across the whole study: Samples of COVID-19 (acute and convalescent) were obtained from the United States, Italy and Spain.

In the authors' workflow: Cell counts per sample came from amplifying reference gene primers. TCRdb's table, derived via immunoSEQ multiplex PCR, lists solely in-frame clones and lacks some. V, J and clone size derive from that table, while D and trimming were established from the DNA sequence. The data hold 380,000 or so clones, with approximately 88% observed a single time. Looked up from germline, CDR1 is LGHDT and CDR2 is YNNKEL (reference sequence). The V segment lost 0 bases and the J segment 11 bases; nucleotides outside the gene matches: 18. The length of the CDR3 is 19 residues. The V and J genes are TRBV3-1 (or the pseudogene TRBV3-2) and TRBJ1-4, with TRBD1 identical over 10 bases. The sample consisted of peripheral blood. This clonotype was obtained from a man between 40 and 49 years old with acute or convalescent COVID-19. The chain's CDR3 is CASSQETYHAGQGSGKLFF. Written as DNA, the CDR3 is TGTGCCAGCAGCCAAGAAACTTATCATGCGGGACAGGGGAGCGGGAAACTGTTTTTT.